Included here is one TCR beta chain sequence, with context. Its antigen is unidentified. The CDR3 loop spans 13 amino acids. Unmatched junction bases numbered 4, after V lost 6 bases and J lost 5 bases. Germline CDR1 reads MNHEY; CDR2 reads SVGAGI. The data stem from a study of cytomegalovirus exposure and HLA in healthy donors. Study-level points and caveats: Researchers catalogued about 150 TCR beta chains as cytomegalovirus-associated. It was assumed in the presence/absence analyses that sequencing depth was roughly uniform across donors.

With 60 Vbeta and 13 Jbeta primers, the PCR was carried out. TCRdb keeps only in-frame clones here, not all; method: immunoSEQ multiplex PCR. Counted here are approximately 110,000 clones, 65% to 85% occurring once; the ten biggest clones make up approximately 0.22%. Material: PBMCs. The chain combines TRBV6-5 with TRBJ2-5, with 9 positions matching TRBD1. The sequence came from a man aged 50 to 60 in good health and CMV-seronegative. CDR3 in DNA: TGTGCCAGCAGACAGGGGGCAAAGGAGACCCAGTACTTC. It encodes CASRQGAKETQYF.